This T cell receptor beta chain comes out of a study of CD8 T cells in Susac syndrome. V dropped 1 base and J dropped 3 bases, with 3 bases sitting between them. Germline-derived CDR1 and CDR2 are MGHDK and SYGVNS. There are 12 residues in the CDR3. With random hexamers, reverse transcription was performed on about 0.5 to 1 ug of RNA. By means of immunoSEQ multiplex PCR, TCR beta CDR3 spanning 54 Vbeta and 13 Jbeta underwent amplification. TCRdb reprocessed the immunoSEQ multiplex PCR reads via MiXCR and lists one record per CDR3 protein. This sample has tens of thousands of distinct CDR3 sequences, with 94% found just once. TCR beta from blood CD8+ and CD4+ T cells was sequenced.

This clonotype was obtained from a human donor with Susac syndrome. Material: CD8+ T cells from PBMCs. This chain joins TRBV25-1 and TRBJ1-2; D is unresolved. CDR3 DNA sequence: TGTGCCAGCAGTGAATGGGACTATGGCTACACCTTC. Translating gives CASSEWDYGYTF.